Following are 20 T cell receptor beta chains from one sample sequenced in a study of metastatic and nonmetastatic thyroid tumors. Until they underwent thyroid surgery, no patient had received any treatment. Through MiXCR, TCRdb re-clonotyped the PCR reads. The sample holds 35,000 to 55,000 clones, 24% seen once. Sequenced sample: blood. These receptors all stem from a male donor with papillary thyroid cancer or a benign thyroid nodule (not recorded which). Some clones in this sample may be carry-over from other donors' samples.

The genes are TRBV20-1 and TRBJ2-5; 7 bases are shared with TRBD1. CDR3 length: 15 residues. With 3 bases clipped from V and 4 bases from J, the junction kept 11 bases outside the gene matches. CDR1 and CDR2 (germline): DFQATT, SNEGSKA (reference sequence). CDR3 in amino acids: CSASNPQTGRETQYF. The CDR3 DNA follows: TGCAGTGCTAGTAACCCACAGACAGGGCGAGAGACCCAGTACTTC.

In this sample, this clone turned up many times. This chain links TRBV14 with TRBJ2-5; 13 bases are a match to TRBD2. V was pared by 3 bases and J by 5 bases, with 9 bases of the junction left unmatched. Germline lookup yields CDR1 SGHDN and CDR2 FVKESK. This CDR3 is 17 amino acids long. DNA for the CDR3: TGTGCCAGCAGCCACAGGACTAGCGGGAGCCGGGGGGAGACCCAGTACTTC. Its protein is CASSHRTSGSRGETQYF.

The gene calls are TRBV18 and TRBJ2-7; unclear D gene. The CDR3 spans 12 residues. Trimming took 3 bases from V and 2 from J, leaving 5 bases between them. The germline gives CDR1 KGHSH, CDR2 LQKENI. DNA of the CDR3: TGTGCCAGCTCACCTAACACCTACGAGCAGTACTTC. Encoded protein: CASSPNTYEQYF. Complete variable domain (other parts from reference TRBV18 and TRBJ2-7): NAGVMQNPRHLVRRRGQEARLRCSPMKGHSHVYWYRQLPEEGLKFMVYLQKENIIDESGMPKERFSAEFPKEGPSILRIQQVVRGDSAAYFCASSPNTYEQYFGPGTRLTVT.

This clone was picked up many times. This sequence joins TRBV7-9 and TRBJ1-4; D is uncertain. In germline, CDR1 is SEHNR, CDR2 FQNEAQ (reference sequence). With 1 base removed from V and 0 bases from J, the gap between germline ends came to 6 bases. The CDR3 loop spans 15 amino acids. The CDR3 DNA reads as TGTGCCAGCAGCTTAGAAACGGCAACTAATGAAAAACTGTTTTTT. Residues: CASSLETATNEKLFF.

In its sample, this clone was seen once. The chain recombines TRBV20-1 with TRBJ2-7; 10 nucleotides agree with TRBD1. The J segment lost 5 bases and the V segment lost 0 bases, leaving 16 bases of the junction unmatched. The length of the CDR3 is 18 residues. CDR1 and CDR2 (germline): DFQATT, SNEGSKA (reference sequence). CDR3 amino acids: CSARDIPSRQGAFNEQYF. DNA of the CDR3: TGCAGTGCTAGAGATATACCTTCGCGACAGGGGGCTTTTAACGAGCAGTACTTC.

In this sample, this clone turned up many times. The chain uses TRBV20-1 and TRBJ1-5; D is unclear. This CDR3 has 12 amino acids. Germline-derived CDR1 and CDR2 are DFQATT and SNEGSKA (reference sequence). Trimming removed 3 bases at V and 3 bases at J, with 6 bases between. The DNA for the CDR3 is TGCAGTGCTAGTAAGTTCAATCAGCCCCAGCATTTT. Its translation: CSASKFNQPQHF.

This clone was detected ten times or more. The chain couples TRBV10-3 to TRBJ2-7; 7 nucleotides align to TRBD1. The CDR3 sequence is 14 residues long. Trimming took 5 bases from V and 3 from J; bases not matched to a gene: 7. Germline assignment: CDR1 ENHRY and CDR2 SYGVKD. The DNA for the CDR3 is TGTGCCATCAGTTCGGCCTCAGGGGGCTACGAGCAGTACTTC. It yields the protein CAISSASGGYEQYF.

This clone was counted many times. The chain joins TRBV20-1 to TRBJ1-5; 10 nucleotides match TRBD1. Germline V gives CDR1 DFQATT, CDR2 SNEGSKA (reference sequence). Trimming took 0 bases from V and 1 from J; bases not matched to a gene: 12. The CDR3 runs 19 residues. The CDR3 region has the DNA TGCAGTGCTAGAGATCGCCGGGACAGGGGATCATGGAGCAATCAGCCCCAGCATTTT. Its translation: CSARDRRDRGSWSNQPQHF.

The chain is built from TRBV18 and TRBJ1-4, with TRBD1 as a possible D gene (6 bases). The CDR3 is 16 residues long. The germline V gene encodes CDR1 KGHSH and CDR2 LQKENI. The germline V and J ends were trimmed by 3 bases and 5 bases, with 16 bases remaining between them. This CDR3 is CASSPDPYRENEKLFF. Written as DNA, the CDR3 is TGTGCCAGCTCACCCGACCCCTACAGGGAAAATGAAAAACTGTTTTTT. Full variable domain (rest looked up from reference TRBV18 and TRBJ1-4): NAGVMQNPRHLVRRRGQEARLRCSPMKGHSHVYWYRQLPEEGLKFMVYLQKENIIDESGMPKERFSAEFPKEGPSILRIQQVVRGDSAAYFCASSPDPYRENEKLFFGSGTQLSVL.

The chain uses TRBV28 and TRBJ2-5; D is unresolved. Trimming left V 4 bases short and J 2 bases short, with 11 bases between. In germline, CDR1 is MDHEN, CDR2 SYDVKM. The length of the CDR3 is 14 residues. Here the CDR3 reads CASSSHGPQETQYF. CDR3 nucleotides: TGTGCCAGCAGTTCCCACGGACCTCAAGAGACCCAGTACTTC.

This clone was seen repeatedly, ten times or more. This sequence joins TRBV6-1 and TRBJ2-5; 11 bases are a match to TRBD2. The CDR3 consists of 19 residues. Germline V gene sequence: CDR1 MNHNS, CDR2 SASEGT. Losses at the gene ends were 2 bases for V and 5 bases for J; bases not matched to a gene: 16. The CDR3 nucleotides read TGTGCCAGCAGTGAAATCCGGTGGAGAACTAGCGGGAGCGGGGAGACCCAGTACTTC. Residues: CASSEIRWRTSGSGETQYF.

The V call is TRBV5-1, the J call TRBJ2-6; TRBD1 agrees at 8 bases. This CDR3 spans 17 amino acids. Germline CDR1 SGHRS, CDR2 YFSETQ. V lost 0 bases, J lost 3 bases, and 5 bases stayed unmatched. The CDR3 DNA reads TGCGCCAGCAGCTTGGGGCAGGGGGCTGGTGGGGCCAACGTCCTGACTTTC. It codes for CASSLGQGAGGANVLTF. Looking up the rest from reference TRBV5-1 and TRBJ2-6 gives the full variable domain: KAGVTQTPRYLIKTRGQQVTLSCSPISGHRSVSWYQQTPGQGLQFLFEYFSETQRNKGNFPGRFSGRQFSNSRSEMNVSTLELGDSALYLCASSLGQGAGGANVLTFGAGSRLTVL.

This clone is labeled medium-sized. The chain couples TRBV12-5 to TRBJ1-2, with D perhaps matching TRBD1 (6 bases). From germline, CDR1 is LGHNT and CDR2 FRNRAP. V lost 2 bases to trimming and J lost 4 bases, with 14 bases between them. CDR3 size: 15 residues. Written as DNA, the CDR3 is TGTGCTAGTGGTTTGATGGGCAGGGGACTCTATGGCTACACCTTC. Translation gives CASGLMGRGLYGYTF.

This clone was seen repeatedly, ten times or more. The genes are TRBV28 and TRBJ1-3; D may be TRBD1 (5 bases). The length of the CDR3 is 16 residues. Per the germline V gene, CDR1 is MDHEN and CDR2 is SYDVKM. V was shortened by 6 bases and J by 0 bases, with 15 bases between the two germline ends. The CDR3 coding sequence is TGTGCCAGCAGCCTCCTCCCGGGGGGCTCTGGAAACACCATATATTTT. This sequence encodes CASSLLPGGSGNTIYF.

This clone was detected many times. This sequence joins TRBV19 and TRBJ1-1; 9 positions match TRBD1. CDR1 LNHDA and CDR2 SQIVND come from the germline V gene (reference sequence). There are 15 residues in the CDR3. With V trimmed by 3 bases and J by 5 bases, 7 bases remained unmatched. As DNA, the CDR3 is TGTGCCAGTAGTATGGGGACAGGGTGGGAGACTGAAGCTTTCTTT. Its translation: CASSMGTGWETEAFF.

This clone was counted ten times or more. The chain is built from TRBV27 and TRBJ1-2; D unclear. Trimming shortened V by 4 bases and J by 1 base, and 13 bases separated the two germline ends. The germline CDR1 and CDR2 sequences are MNHEY and SMNVEV (reference sequence). The CDR3 runs to 15 residues. The DNA for the CDR3 is TGTGCCAGCAGTTCCGATGGGATCTATAACTATGGCTACACCTTC. It encodes CASSSDGIYNYGYTF.

V gene TRBV11-1 combines with J gene TRBJ2-7, with 9 bases that match TRBD1. This CDR3 region has 13 residues. V was pared by 5 bases and J by 7 bases, with 6 bases of the junction left unmatched. Looked up from germline, CDR1 is SGHAT and CDR2 is FQDESV (reference sequence). CDR3 bases: TGTGCCAGCAGCCCGACAGGGGGGCTGGAGCAGTACTTC. This sequence encodes CASSPTGGLEQYF.

V and J are TRBV28 and TRBJ2-5, with no clear D. V lost 5 bases and J 5 bases, leaving 15 bases between the germline ends. Germline V lookup: CDR1 MDHEN, CDR2 SYDVKM. The CDR3 is 14 amino acids. The CDR3 here is CASSTPLAGETQYF. The DNA for the CDR3 is TGTGCCAGCAGTACCCCCCTGGCTGGGGAGACCCAGTACTTC.

This clone was seen many times. The chain is built from TRBV10-3 and TRBJ1-1; 10 bases align to TRBD1. V lost 3 bases to trimming and J lost 0 bases; unmatched junction nucleotides: 4. This CDR3 has 16 residues. Per the germline V gene, CDR1 is ENHRY and CDR2 is SYGVKD. The CDR3 coding sequence is TGTGCCATCAGTGACCGGGACAGGGGAATGAACACTGAAGCTTTCTTT. Its protein is CAISDRDRGMNTEAFF.

This clone showed up many times. This chain links TRBV18 with TRBJ2-7; maybe TRBD1 (7 bases). Per the germline V gene, CDR1 is KGHSH and CDR2 is LQKENI. The V end was cut by 2 bases, the J end by 4 bases, with 12 bases between. This CDR3 spans 14 amino acids. This chain's CDR3 is CASSPAGQKYEQYF. The CDR3 region has the DNA TGTGCCAGCTCACCAGCGGGACAGAAGTACGAGCAGTACTTC.